A selection of T cell receptor beta chains follows, all from one sample in a study of regulatory T cells in long-lasting Graves disease. One entry per CDR3 protein, called by TCRdb with MiXCR from the multiplex PCR reads. This table holds roughly 510,000 distinct CDR3 sequences, around 16% found once. This sample was shared with a second study, whose subject was T cells in Graves' hyperthyroidism and ophthalmopathy.

The source was peripheral blood mononuclear cells (PBMCs), collected at new diagnosis, from a patient treated with antithyroid drugs. The origin of the receptors is a man younger than 35 with Graves disease. Each CDR3 is given with its conserved first and last residue. The D gene is left open where the match is weak. A clone size is listed for some rows: how often the clone was seen (once, few, many), or a class if it is expanded.

CDR3 DNA: TGCAGTGCTTACATGTCACCGGCGGGGCTTTTTACTGAAGCTTTCTTT; CDR3 protein: CSAYMSPAGLFTEAFF; clone size: .; D gene: .; J gene: TRBJ1-1; V gene: TRBV20-1
CDR3 DNA: TGTGCCAGCAGCTTAAGAACAAACAGGGGACCCTACAATGAGCAGTTCTTC; CDR3 protein: CASSLRTNRGPYNEQFF; clone size: many; D gene: TRBD1; J gene: TRBJ2-1; V gene: TRBV7-3
CDR3 DNA: TGTGCCAGCAGCTCGGGACACTCCGGCTCACCCCTCCACTTT; CDR3 protein: CASSSGHSGSPLHF; clone size: .; D gene: .; J gene: TRBJ1-6; V gene: TRBV7-3
CDR3 DNA: TGTGCCAGCAGTAATCTAGCGGGAGAAAGAGAGACCCAGTACTTC; CDR3 protein: CASSNLAGERETQYF; clone size: .; D gene: TRBD2; J gene: TRBJ2-5; V gene: TRBV6-2/TRBV6-3
CDR3 DNA: TGCAGTGCTAGTAAGGGGGTTACTAATGAAAAACTGTTTTTT; CDR3 protein: CSASKGVTNEKLFF; clone size: .; D gene: .; J gene: TRBJ1-4; V gene: TRBV20-1
CDR3 DNA: TGTGCCAGCAGCTTAGTAAGGTATAGCGGGAGGCCTACCTACAATGAGCAGTTCTTC; CDR3 protein: CASSLVRYSGRPTYNEQFF; clone size: .; D gene: TRBD2; J gene: TRBJ2-1; V gene: TRBV7-9
CDR3 DNA: TGTGCCAGCTGGCGAGGGACTAACTATGGCTACACCTTC; CDR3 protein: CASWRGTNYGYTF; clone size: many; D gene: .; J gene: TRBJ1-2; V gene: TRBV7-2
CDR3 DNA: TGTGCCAGCAGCTCCAATCGGGCAGGGGGGAATTCACCCCTCCACTTT; CDR3 protein: CASSSNRAGGNSPLHF; clone size: many; D gene: TRBD1; J gene: TRBJ1-6; V gene: TRBV28
CDR3 DNA: TGCGCCAGCAGCTGGGCAGGACCCCAGTACCAAGAGACCCAGTACTTC; CDR3 protein: CASSWAGPQYQETQYF; clone size: few; D gene: .; J gene: TRBJ2-5; V gene: TRBV5-1
CDR3 DNA: TGTGCCAGCAGTTTATCCCTGGACAGCCCGGCACTGTTCTTC; CDR3 protein: CASSLSLDSPALFF; clone size: many; D gene: .; J gene: TRBJ2-1; V gene: TRBV28
CDR3 DNA: TGCAGTGCTAGAGGGGCAGAAGGCTATGGCTACACCTTC; CDR3 protein: CSARGAEGYGYTF; clone size: .; D gene: .; J gene: TRBJ1-2; V gene: TRBV20-1
CDR3 DNA: TGTGCCGGCAGCGCCTCGGGTGCAGTTGGTACAGATACGCAGTATTTT; CDR3 protein: CAGSASGAVGTDTQYF; clone size: .; D gene: .; J gene: TRBJ2-3; V gene: TRBV7-8
CDR3 DNA: TGTGCCAGCAGTTACCGTCCTAGCGGGAGCACAGATACGCAGTATTTT; CDR3 protein: CASSYRPSGSTDTQYF; clone size: .; D gene: TRBD2; J gene: TRBJ2-3; V gene: TRBV6-5
CDR3 DNA: TGCAGTGCTAGAGAGGCAGGGCCCCCTGAAGCTTTCTTT; CDR3 protein: CSAREAGPPEAFF; clone size: few; D gene: .; J gene: TRBJ1-1; V gene: TRBV20-1
CDR3 DNA: TGCAGTGCTTGGACAGGAGGGCCGGAATACGGGACCCAGTACTTC; CDR3 protein: CSAWTGGPEYGTQYF; clone size: many; D gene: .; J gene: TRBJ2-5; V gene: TRBV20-1
CDR3 DNA: TGCAGTGCCTGGGGAGCCACAGGGATCTACGAGCAGTACTTC; CDR3 protein: CSAWGATGIYEQYF; clone size: few; D gene: .; J gene: TRBJ2-7; V gene: TRBV20-1
CDR3 DNA: TGTGCCACCAGTGAGCAACAGGTTCGTCAGCCCCAGCATTTT; CDR3 protein: CATSEQQVRQPQHF; clone size: .; D gene: .; J gene: TRBJ1-5; V gene: TRBV24-1
CDR3 DNA: TGCAGCGTTGAAGCGAGCGATGGCTACGAGCAGTTCTTC; CDR3 protein: CSVEASDGYEQFF; clone size: .; D gene: .; J gene: TRBJ2-1; V gene: TRBV29-1
CDR3 DNA: TGTGCCAGCAGCCTGGACGACTACGAGCAGTACTTC; CDR3 protein: CASSLDDYEQYF; clone size: many; D gene: .; J gene: TRBJ2-7; V gene: TRBV11-1
CDR3 DNA: TGTGCCAGCAGCCGCCAGGGTTGGGAGCTGTTTTTT; CDR3 protein: CASSRQGWELFF; clone size: few; D gene: .; J gene: TRBJ2-2; V gene: TRBV27
CDR3 DNA: TGTGCCACCAGTGACACAGGACAGGATTACACCGGGGAGCTGTTTTTT; CDR3 protein: CATSDTGQDYTGELFF; clone size: many; D gene: TRBD1; J gene: TRBJ2-2; V gene: TRBV24-1
CDR3 DNA: TGTGCCAGCAGTGCCCTTCTAGAGACCCAGTACTTC; CDR3 protein: CASSALLETQYF; clone size: many; D gene: .; J gene: TRBJ2-5; V gene: TRBV28
CDR3 DNA: TGTGCCAGCAGTTTTAAGCCTGGCGGAGCCCTCTATGGCTACACCTTC; CDR3 protein: CASSFKPGGALYGYTF; clone size: many; D gene: .; J gene: TRBJ1-2; V gene: TRBV27
CDR3 DNA: TGTGCCAGCAGTCTCGCCTCCGGGGCCACTAACTATGGCTACACCTTC; CDR3 protein: CASSLASGATNYGYTF; clone size: many; D gene: .; J gene: TRBJ1-2; V gene: TRBV27
CDR3 DNA: TGTGCCAGCAGCCAAGACGGTCCCGAAGGGCCATACAATGAGCAGTTCTTC; CDR3 protein: CASSQDGPEGPYNEQFF; clone size: few; D gene: .; J gene: TRBJ2-1; V gene: TRBV14
CDR3 DNA: TGTGCCAGCCGTGCACTGGGAAACACCGGGGAGCTGTTTTTT; CDR3 protein: CASRALGNTGELFF; clone size: few; D gene: .; J gene: TRBJ2-2; V gene: TRBV2
CDR3 DNA: TGCGCCAGCAACGGAGGGACAGGGGGAGGCACAGATACGCAGTATTTT; CDR3 protein: CASNGGTGGGTDTQYF; clone size: .; D gene: TRBD1; J gene: TRBJ2-3; V gene: TRBV5-1
CDR3 DNA: TGTGCCTGGAGGGAGAGAGGGGCAGGGTATGGCTACACCTTC; CDR3 protein: CAWRERGAGYGYTF; clone size: .; D gene: .; J gene: TRBJ1-2; V gene: TRBV30
CDR3 DNA: TGTGCCAGCAGTTACTCTTGGACAGATAACTATGGCTACACCTTC; CDR3 protein: CASSYSWTDNYGYTF; clone size: few; D gene: .; J gene: TRBJ1-2; V gene: TRBV6-2/TRBV6-3
CDR3 DNA: TGTGCCAGCAGCCAACTGACAGGGGAGAATGAAAAACTGTTTTTT; CDR3 protein: CASSQLTGENEKLFF; clone size: .; D gene: TRBD1; J gene: TRBJ1-4; V gene: TRBV4-2
CDR3 DNA: TGTGCCAGCAGCCAAGATCTACAGGGAACCGAGCAGTACTTC; CDR3 protein: CASSQDLQGTEQYF; clone size: few; D gene: .; J gene: TRBJ2-7; V gene: TRBV3-1
CDR3 DNA: TGTGCCAGCAGTTTACTGGGACTAGCGGGAATTAGCTCCTACAATGAGCAGTTCTTC; CDR3 protein: CASSLLGLAGISSYNEQFF; clone size: many; D gene: TRBD2; J gene: TRBJ2-1; V gene: TRBV27
CDR3 DNA: TGTGCCAGTAGTTTGGCGGGAGTATCGAATGAGCAGTTCTTC; CDR3 protein: CASSLAGVSNEQFF; clone size: few; D gene: TRBD2; J gene: TRBJ2-1; V gene: TRBV19
CDR3 DNA: TGCGCCAGCAGCCAACTCGCACTCAGCCCGATGAACACTGAAGCTTTCTTT; CDR3 protein: CASSQLALSPMNTEAFF; clone size: many; D gene: .; J gene: TRBJ1-1; V gene: TRBV4-1
CDR3 DNA: TGCAGTGCTAGACTTAGCGGGAGCGCCTCTGGGGAGCAGTTCTTC; CDR3 protein: CSARLSGSASGEQFF; clone size: many; D gene: TRBD2; J gene: TRBJ2-1; V gene: TRBV20-1
CDR3 DNA: TGCGCCAGCAGTGAAGCCAGCTACTACGAGCAGTACTTC; CDR3 protein: CASSEASYYEQYF; clone size: few; D gene: .; J gene: TRBJ2-7; V gene: TRBV10-1
CDR3 DNA: TGTGCCAGCAGTCACGGGGGGCAGGGGGTAACCGGGGAGCTGTTTTTT; CDR3 protein: CASSHGGQGVTGELFF; clone size: .; D gene: .; J gene: TRBJ2-2; V gene: TRBV28
CDR3 DNA: TGTGCCAGCAGCTATGGGACAGAGAGCTCCTACGAGCAGTACTTC; CDR3 protein: CASSYGTESSYEQYF; clone size: .; D gene: TRBD1; J gene: TRBJ2-7; V gene: TRBV7-2
CDR3 DNA: TGTGCCAGCAGCAACCAGGGAGACACCATATATTTT; CDR3 protein: CASSNQGDTIYF; clone size: .; D gene: .; J gene: TRBJ1-3; V gene: TRBV5-6
CDR3 DNA: TGCAGTGCTAGAGGGCGGGGGGGACCGTTTAGTGTAAGCGATGAGCAGTTCTTC; CDR3 protein: CSARGRGGPFSVSDEQFF; clone size: .; D gene: TRBD2; J gene: TRBJ2-1; V gene: TRBV20-1
CDR3 DNA: TGTGCCAGCAGCCCAACCTGGGGAGACCGATTTGAAGCTTTCTTT; CDR3 protein: CASSPTWGDRFEAFF; clone size: many; D gene: .; J gene: TRBJ1-1; V gene: TRBV3-1
CDR3 DNA: TGCAGTGCTAGTTTCGGGGCGTCGGGCAATGAGCAGTTCTTC; CDR3 protein: CSASFGASGNEQFF; clone size: few; D gene: .; J gene: TRBJ2-1; V gene: TRBV20-1
CDR3 DNA: TGCAGTGCTAGGGCTAGCGGGAGTTACGAGCAGTACTTC; CDR3 protein: CSARASGSYEQYF; clone size: many; D gene: TRBD2; J gene: TRBJ2-7; V gene: TRBV20-1
CDR3 DNA: TGTGCCAGCAGCCAAGAACGGACTAGCTACGAGCAGTACTTC; CDR3 protein: CASSQERTSYEQYF; clone size: many; D gene: TRBD2; J gene: TRBJ2-7; V gene: TRBV4-1
CDR3 DNA: TGTGCCAGCAGCCAAGAAGGAATAGAAAGTGACAATGAGCAGTTCTTC; CDR3 protein: CASSQEGIESDNEQFF; clone size: many; D gene: .; J gene: TRBJ2-1; V gene: TRBV3-1
CDR3 DNA: TGTGCCATCAGTCAGCTAGAAGTCCGATCCGAGCAGTACTTC; CDR3 protein: CAISQLEVRSEQYF; clone size: .; D gene: .; J gene: TRBJ2-7; V gene: TRBV10-3
CDR3 DNA: TGTGCCAGCGAAAGTAGGGGGAGTTCAGATACGCAGTATTTT; CDR3 protein: CASESRGSSDTQYF; clone size: .; D gene: .; J gene: TRBJ2-3; V gene: TRBV6-1
CDR3 DNA: TGTGCCAGCAGCCAAGAGAGCGGGATCTCCTACAATGAGCAGTTCTTC; CDR3 protein: CASSQESGISYNEQFF; clone size: .; D gene: TRBD2; J gene: TRBJ2-1; V gene: TRBV4-2